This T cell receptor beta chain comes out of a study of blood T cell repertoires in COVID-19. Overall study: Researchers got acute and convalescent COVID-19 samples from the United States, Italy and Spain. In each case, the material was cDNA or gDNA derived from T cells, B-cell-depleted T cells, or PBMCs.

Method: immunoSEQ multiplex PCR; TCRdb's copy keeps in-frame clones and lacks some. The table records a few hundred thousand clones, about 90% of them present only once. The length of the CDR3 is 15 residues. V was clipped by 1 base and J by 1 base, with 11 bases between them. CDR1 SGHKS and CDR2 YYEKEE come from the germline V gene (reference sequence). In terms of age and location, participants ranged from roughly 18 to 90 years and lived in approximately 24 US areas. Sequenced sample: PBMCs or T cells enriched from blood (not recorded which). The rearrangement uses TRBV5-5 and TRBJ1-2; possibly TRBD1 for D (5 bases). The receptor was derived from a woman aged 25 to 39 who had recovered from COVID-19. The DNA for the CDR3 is TGTGCCAGCAGCTTGCCCATGACAGATAACTATGGCTACACCTTC. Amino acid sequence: CASSLPMTDNYGYTF.